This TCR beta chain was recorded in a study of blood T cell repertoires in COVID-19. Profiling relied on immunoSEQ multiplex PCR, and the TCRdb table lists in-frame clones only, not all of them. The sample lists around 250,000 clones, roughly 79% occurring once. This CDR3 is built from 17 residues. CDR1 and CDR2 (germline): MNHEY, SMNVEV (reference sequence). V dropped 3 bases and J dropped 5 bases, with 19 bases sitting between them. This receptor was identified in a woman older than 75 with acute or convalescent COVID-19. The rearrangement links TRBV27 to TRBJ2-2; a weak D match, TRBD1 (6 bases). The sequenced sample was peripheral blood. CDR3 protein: CASSFTGFQMGTGELFF. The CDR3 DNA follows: TGTGCCAGCAGTTTCACAGGGTTCCAGATGGGGACCGGGGAGCTGTTTTTT.